This is a list of T cell receptor beta chains from one sample in a study of cytomegalovirus exposure and HLA in healthy donors. The data were produced by immunoSEQ multiplex PCR, yet TCRdb's version contains in-frame clones alone and is incomplete. This repertoire shows 140,000 to 150,000 clones, approximately 85% found once; its top ten account for 0.45% to 0.6%. The sample taken for sequencing was PBMCs. These receptors came from a woman aged 40 to 55 in good health and CMV-seronegative. CDR3s include the opening cysteine and the closing phenylalanine or tryptophan. Fields, in order: J gene, D gene, V gene, CDR3 protein. D genes are given only for firm matches.

TRBJ2-3	-	TRBV11-3	CASSLSGDTQYF
TRBJ2-7	TRBD1	TRBV28	CASSSGQTYEQYF
TRBJ2-3	-	TRBV11-3	CASSRQADTQYF
TRBJ2-5	TRBD2	TRBV28	CASSTWGTSGRNGGTQYF
TRBJ2-7	-	TRBV5-4	CASSRSGARDEQYF
TRBJ2-5	TRBD2	TRBV6-5	CASRTPASGRETQYF
TRBJ2-7	-	TRBV20-1	CSASYGPGQYF
TRBJ2-1	-	TRBV7-2	CASSTQPSSNEQFF
TRBJ1-5	-	TRBV27	CASSFQGNQPQHF
TRBJ1-1	-	TRBV7-8	CASSLQGGDTEAFF
TRBJ2-7	TRBD2	TRBV4-1	CASSQTTAGGPYEQYF
TRBJ1-1	TRBD1	TRBV19	CASSARTGGVTEAFF
TRBJ1-1	TRBD1	TRBV9	CASSVAGQGNTEAFF
TRBJ2-1	-	TRBV10-1	CASSISGSSYNEQFF
TRBJ2-7	-	TRBV28	CASSFWRGPQYF
TRBJ2-3	-	TRBV2	CASSEGLSTDTQYF
TRBJ1-2	TRBD1	TRBV19	CASTDRVVYGYTF
TRBJ1-1	-	TRBV7-8	CASSLQTTNTEAFF
TRBJ1-2	TRBD1	TRBV6-1	CASSPSYGDSYGYTF
TRBJ1-5	-	TRBV7-6	CASSLGYGGSQPQHF
TRBJ2-1	TRBD2	TRBV11-2	CASSSSLAGYGDEQFF
TRBJ2-7	-	TRBV6-5	CASRAQGQQYF
TRBJ2-7	-	TRBV9	CASSVGDFYEQYF
TRBJ1-5	-	TRBV2	CASSDSGGFQPQHF
TRBJ2-3	TRBD1	TRBV11-3	CASSLGQGGIDTQYF
TRBJ2-3	TRBD2	TRBV27	CASSDLMTGGTDTQYF
TRBJ1-6	-	TRBV2	CASNWDMVDSPLHF
TRBJ2-1	TRBD2	TRBV11-3	CASSLEAGGGVQAYNEQFF
TRBJ1-3	TRBD1	TRBV2	CASTPQGSYSGNTIYF
TRBJ1-2	-	TRBV6-6	CASRQGYGYTF
TRBJ2-1	TRBD2	TRBV5-1	CASSLDPGDYDEQFF
TRBJ1-1	-	TRBV19	CASSNNLRGGGNTEAFF
TRBJ1-1	-	TRBV7-9	CASSLRGASEAFF
TRBJ2-5	TRBD2	TRBV7-7	CASSLGSGSFRETQYF
TRBJ2-5	-	TRBV5-1	CASSLVRETQYF
TRBJ2-7	TRBD2	TRBV7-9	CASSPRGGSGRYSYEQYF
TRBJ1-6	-	TRBV7-8	CASSTAGIYNSPLHF
TRBJ2-3	-	TRBV5-1	CASSGPGTDTQYF
TRBJ2-2	-	TRBV6-5	CASSTPTPGTGELFF
TRBJ2-5	-	TRBV20-1	CSATTRETQYF
TRBJ2-6	-	TRBV30	CAWSVAGGGANVLTF
TRBJ2-7	TRBD1	TRBV5-1	CASSLVAGGNYEQYF
TRBJ2-5	-	TRBV9	CASSPRGLQETQYF
TRBJ2-3	TRBD2	TRBV5-5	CASSSSGVRADTQYF
TRBJ2-7	TRBD1	TRBV11-3	CASSLRQGSYEQYF
TRBJ2-2	-	TRBV6-6	CASSYEQTGELFF
TRBJ2-5	-	TRBV7-9	CASSSGQAQETQYF
TRBJ2-3	TRBD1	TRBV5-1	CASSWGQGTDTQYF
TRBJ2-5	-	TRBV7-8	CASSLNIRGDQETQYF
TRBJ2-2	TRBD1	TRBV7-9	CASSGATGLSTGELFF
TRBJ1-4	-	TRBV5-1	CASSLGGNEKLFF
TRBJ2-7	-	TRBV7-6	CASSLELGGSYEQYF
TRBJ2-1	-	TRBV20-1	CSASGGEQFF